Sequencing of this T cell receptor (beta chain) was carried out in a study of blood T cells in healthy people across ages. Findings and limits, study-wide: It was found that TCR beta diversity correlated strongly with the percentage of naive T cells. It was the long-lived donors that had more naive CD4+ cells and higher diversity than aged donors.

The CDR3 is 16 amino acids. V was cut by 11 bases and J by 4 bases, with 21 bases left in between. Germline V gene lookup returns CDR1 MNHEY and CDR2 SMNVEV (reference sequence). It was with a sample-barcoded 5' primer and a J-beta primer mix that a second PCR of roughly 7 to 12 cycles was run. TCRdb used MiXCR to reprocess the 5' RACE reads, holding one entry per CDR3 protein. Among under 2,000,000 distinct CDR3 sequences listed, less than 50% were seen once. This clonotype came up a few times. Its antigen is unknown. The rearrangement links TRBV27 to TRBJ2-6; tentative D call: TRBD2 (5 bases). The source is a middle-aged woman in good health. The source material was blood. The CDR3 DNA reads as TGTGCCTCACTGCCCATAAGGGAGAGCGGGGCCAACGTCCTGACTTTC. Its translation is CASLPIRESGANVLTF.